Listed here are 22 T cell receptor beta chains from one sample, sequenced in a study of blood T cell repertoires in COVID-19. Profiling relied on immunoSEQ multiplex PCR, and the TCRdb table lists in-frame clones only, not all of them. Among about 240,000 clones, approximately 84% were seen once, and the ten largest hold less than 4.5%. Sequenced sample: peripheral blood. These receptors all come from a man aged 45 to 65 with acute or convalescent COVID-19.

The sample holds a few counts of this clone. V and J are TRBV28 and TRBJ2-1, with 7 bases fitting TRBD1. Trimming took 6 bases from V and 1 from J; bases not matched to a gene: 9. The CDR3 runs 16 residues. Germline CDR1 is MDHEN and CDR2 is SYDVKM. CDR3 region: CASSTSLGQSYNEQFF. CDR3 bases: TGTGCCAGCAGCACCTCCCTGGGACAGTCCTACAATGAGCAGTTCTTC. Based on the CDR3 plus reference TRBV28 and TRBJ2-1, the full variable domain is DVKVTQSSRYLVKRTGEKVFLECVQDMDHENMFWYRQDPGLGLRLIYFSYDVKMKEKGDIPEGYSVSREKKERFSLILESASTNQTSMYLCASSTSLGQSYNEQFFGPGTRLTVL.

This chain joins TRBV28 and TRBJ2-7; 9 nucleotides agree with TRBD2. Unmatched junction bases numbered 18, after V lost 5 bases and J lost 4 bases. This CDR3 has 18 residues. Per the germline V gene, CDR1 is MDHEN and CDR2 is SYDVKM. The CDR3 sequence is CASSPNIGVSGRLYEQYF. In DNA form, the CDR3 reads TGTGCCAGCAGTCCAAACATAGGAGTTAGCGGGAGATTATACGAGCAGTACTTC. The full variable domain, rest sourced from reference TRBV28 and TRBJ2-7, is DVKVTQSSRYLVKRTGEKVFLECVQDMDHENMFWYRQDPGLGLRLIYFSYDVKMKEKGDIPEGYSVSREKKERFSLILESASTNQTSMYLCASSPNIGVSGRLYEQYFGPGTRLTVT.

This clone was recorded a few times. The chain links TRBV10-1 to TRBJ2-7; TRBD2 aligns across 7 bases. Losses at the gene ends were 4 bases for V and 3 bases for J; bases not matched to a gene: 6. The CDR3 covers 14 residues. Germline V gives CDR1 WNHNN, CDR2 SYGVQD (reference sequence). DNA for the CDR3: TGCGCCAGCAGTGGGACTAGAGGGAGCTACGAGCAGTACTTC. This translates into CASSGTRGSYEQYF.

The V call is TRBV18, the J call TRBJ2-7; D may be TRBD1 (6 bases). Germline V gives CDR1 KGHSH, CDR2 LQKENI. Trimming took off 4 bases at V and 2 bases at J, with 12 bases between the two ends. This CDR3 has 14 amino acids. The CDR3 DNA sequence: TGTGCCAGCTCACGGACAGCCACTACCTACGAGCAGTACTTC. This gives the protein CASSRTATTYEQYF.

The chain uses TRBV5-8 and TRBJ1-3, with 7 bases that match TRBD1. This CDR3 has 15 residues. Germline assignment: CDR1 SGHTS and CDR2 YDEGEE. V shed 1 base, J shed 3 bases, and the junction held 4 bases outside the gene matches. Here the CDR3 reads CASSLRRGHGNTIYF. DNA of the CDR3: TGTGCCAGCAGCTTGAGGAGGGGGCATGGAAACACCATATATTTT.

V gene TRBV7-9 combines with J gene TRBJ2-1; maybe TRBD1 (6 bases). The V gene's germline CDR1 is SEHNR and CDR2 FQNEAQ (reference sequence). There are 15 residues in the CDR3. The ends were cut back, 5 bases at V and 0 bases at J, with 11 bases in the middle. The CDR3 protein is CASSPDRFSYNEQFF. CDR3 bases: TGTGCCAGCAGCCCGGACAGATTCTCCTACAATGAGCAGTTCTTC.

J is TRBJ2-1 and V is TRBV6-4; 7 bases align to TRBD2. Unmatched junction bases numbered 9, after V lost 7 bases and J lost 0 bases. CDR1 and CDR2 (germline): MRHNA, SNTAGT. The CDR3 has 16 amino acids. As DNA, the CDR3 is TGTGCCAGCAAAGCCCTAGCGGAGAGCTCCTACAATGAGCAGTTCTTC. It yields the protein CASKALAESSYNEQFF.

Concerning this clone itself: The same CDR3 also results from other DNA sequences found in this sample. The chain employs TRBV6-5 and TRBJ1-5; 8 nucleotides match TRBD1. J lost 2 bases, V lost 3 bases, and 3 bases had no gene match. Germline CDR1 reads MNHEY; CDR2 reads SVGAGI. The CDR3 consists of 15 residues. CDR3 sequence reads: CASSYSGQGNQPQHF. CDR3 bases: TGTGCCAGCAGTTATTCGGGACAGGGCAATCAGCCCCAGCATTTT.

The gene calls are TRBV3-1 (or the pseudogene TRBV3-2) and TRBJ2-1; TRBD2 is a possible D gene (5 bases). Trimming cost V 4 bases and J 6 bases, with 10 bases left between them. This CDR3 has 13 amino acids. Germline V gene data show CDR1 as LGHDT and CDR2 as YNNKEL (reference sequence). In DNA form, the CDR3 reads TGTGCCAGCAGCCTCGGGATTACCAATGAGCAGTTCTTC. It translates to CASSLGITNEQFF.

This rearrangement joins TRBV5-6 to TRBJ1-2; 10 bases are a match to TRBD1. Germline V gene lookup returns CDR1 SGHDT and CDR2 YYEEEE. V was clipped by 4 bases and J by 2 bases; unmatched bases: 11. The CDR3 extends over 17 amino acids. Here the CDR3 reads CASSRDRGVSSNYGYTF. CDR3 sequence (DNA): TGTGCCAGCAGCCGGGACAGGGGTGTGAGTTCCAACTATGGCTACACCTTC.

This chain's CDR3 is CASGLSTGTYEQYF. The CDR3 DNA is TGTGCCAGCGGCCTATCGACAGGGACCTACGAGCAGTACTTC. The chain is built from TRBV6-5 and TRBJ2-7, with 7 nucleotides matching TRBD1. Losses at the gene ends were 8 bases for V and 2 bases for J; bases not matched to a gene: 9. From germline, CDR1 is MNHEY and CDR2 SVGAGI. The CDR3 loop spans 14 amino acids.

V and J are TRBV6-2 or TRBV6-3 and TRBJ2-2; 9 bases fit TRBD2. The junction had 10 bases not matched to a gene; V was cut back by 0 bases and J by 5 bases. The CDR3 covers 18 residues. The germline gives CDR1 MNHEY, CDR2 SVGEGT. As DNA, the CDR3 is TGTGCCAGCAGTTACTCGATGCGGGAGGGCCGGAGTACCGGGGAGCTGTTTTTT. It encodes CASSYSMREGRSTGELFF.

The chain uses TRBV25-1 and TRBJ1-2; tentatively, D is TRBD1 (5 bases). V gave up 5 bases and J gave up 8 bases, with 15 bases separating them. This CDR3 has 13 residues. Germline CDR1 and CDR2: MGHDK and SYGVNS. CDR3 protein: CASSNLGGSGYTF. CDR3 in DNA: TGTGCCAGCAGTAACCTTGGGGGGAGCGGCTACACCTTC.

This clone came up once. The chain couples TRBV6-5 to TRBJ2-2; 9 nucleotides align to TRBD1. Trimming took 6 bases from V and 4 from J; bases not matched to a gene: 6. The CDR3 runs 15 residues. Germline V CDR1 and CDR2: MNHEY, SVGAGI. CDR3 nucleotide sequence: TGTGCCAGCAGGGGGACAGGGAGGGGCACCGGGGAGCTGTTTTTT. This encodes CASRGTGRGTGELFF.

This chain connects TRBV6-5 to TRBJ2-1, with no clear D. CDR3 length: 13 residues. Trimming removed 0 bases from V and 9 bases from J, with 9 bases in between. Germline V gene sequence: CDR1 MNHEY, CDR2 SVGAGI. For the CDR3, the DNA is TGTGCCAGCAGTTACTCGAGTGTCGGTGAGCAGTTCTTC. It encodes CASSYSSVGEQFF.

The V and J genes are TRBV5-1 and TRBJ2-1, with 7 nucleotides matching TRBD2. This CDR3 has 15 residues. Trimming took 0 bases from V and 5 from J; bases not matched to a gene: 5. Per germline, CDR1 SGHRS and CDR2 YFSETQ. CDR3 sequence (DNA): TGCGCCAGCAGCTTGGTTGCGGGAGCTAACAATGAGCAGTTCTTC. Protein sequence: CASSLVAGANNEQFF.

The chain's CDR3 is CASSLVGRGNEQFF. CDR3 sequence (DNA): TGCGCCAGCAGCTTGGTCGGGAGGGGGAATGAGCAGTTCTTC. The rearrangement joins TRBV5-1 to TRBJ2-1; 8 positions match TRBD2. The CDR3 sequence is 14 residues long. The V gene end was trimmed by 0 bases and the J gene end by 7 bases; junction bases not matched to a gene: 3. Germline V gene data show CDR1 as SGHRS and CDR2 as YFSETQ.

The CDR3 reads CASSQMWRGNTEAFF. The CDR3 DNA reads as TGCGCCAGCAGCCAAATGTGGCGGGGGAACACTGAAGCTTTCTTT. This chain connects TRBV5-1 to TRBJ1-1, with no clear D. This CDR3 contains 15 residues. V lost 4 bases and J lost 1, with 14 bases in between. Germline loops: CDR1 SGHRS, CDR2 YFSETQ.

This sequence joins TRBV28 and TRBJ1-2; 8 bases fit TRBD1. The V gene end was trimmed by 5 bases and the J gene end by 4 bases; junction bases not matched to a gene: 6. Per the germline V gene, CDR1 is MDHEN and CDR2 is SYDVKM. The CDR3 has 14 amino acids. This CDR3 is CASSTGQVPYGYTF. The CDR3 nucleotides are TGTGCCAGCAGTACGGGACAGGTGCCCTATGGCTACACCTTC.

This rearrangement joins TRBV28 to TRBJ1-2; 9 bases fit TRBD1. Trimming at V came to 1 base and at J to 13 bases, leaving 10 bases not matched to a gene. The CDR3 extends over 14 amino acids. Germline V gives CDR1 MDHEN, CDR2 SYDVKM. For the CDR3, the DNA is TGTGCCAGCAGTTTATTTCGGGACAGGGAGGACTCCACCTTC. Protein sequence: CASSLFRDREDSTF.

In DNA, the CDR3 is TGCAGCGTGTTAAGGCAGGGGGTCACCGGGGAGCTGTTTTTT. It yields the protein CSVLRQGVTGELFF. The chain joins TRBV29-1 to TRBJ2-2; 7 bases map to TRBD1. CDR1 and CDR2 (germline): SQVTM, ANQGSEA. V shed 6 bases and J 4 bases; nucleotides not matched to a gene: 8. The CDR3 runs 14 residues.

Turning to this clone: At one of its ends the junction is not consistent with the germline gene, which may arise from a read error. V and J are TRBV7-7 and TRBJ2-1; TRBD2 aligns across 15 bases. CDR3 length equals 20 residues. The V gene's germline CDR1 is SSHAT and CDR2 FNYEAQ (reference sequence). The CDR3 loop reads CASSPGAGTSGRTPYNEQFF. The CDR3 nucleotides read TGTGCTAGCAGCCCAGGAGCCGGGACTAGCGGGAGGACCCCCTACAATGAGCAGTTCTTC.